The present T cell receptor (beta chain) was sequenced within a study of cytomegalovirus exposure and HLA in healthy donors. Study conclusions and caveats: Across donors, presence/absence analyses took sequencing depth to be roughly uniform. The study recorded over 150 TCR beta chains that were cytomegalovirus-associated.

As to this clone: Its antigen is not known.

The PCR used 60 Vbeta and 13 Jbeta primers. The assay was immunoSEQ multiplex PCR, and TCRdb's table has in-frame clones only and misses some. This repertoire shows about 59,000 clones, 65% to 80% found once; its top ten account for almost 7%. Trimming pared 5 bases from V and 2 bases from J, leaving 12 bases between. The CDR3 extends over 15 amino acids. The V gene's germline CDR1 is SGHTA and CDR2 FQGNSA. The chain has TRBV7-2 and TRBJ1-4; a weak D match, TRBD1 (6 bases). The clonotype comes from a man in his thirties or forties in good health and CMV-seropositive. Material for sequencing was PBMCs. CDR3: CASSVQGGTNEKLFF. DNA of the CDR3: TGTGCCAGCAGCGTACAGGGAGGGACTAATGAAAAACTGTTTTTT. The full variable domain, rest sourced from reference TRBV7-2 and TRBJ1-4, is GAGVSQSPSNKVTEKGKDVELRCDPISGHTALYWYRQSLGQGLEFLIYFQGNSAPDKSGLPSDRFSAERTGGSVSTLTIQRTQQEDSAVYLCASSVQGGTNEKLFFGSGTQLSVL.